The present T cell receptor (beta chain) was sequenced within a study of a mutant IDH1 vaccine in newly diagnosed glioma. In the case of this clone: Its antigen is not identified.

Points from the study as a whole: Variations in leading peripheral T cell clonotypes appeared to have no connection with pseudoprogression. Among patients, 93.3% showed immune responses induced by the vaccine.

The time point is: week 11, during vaccination. What each vaccine dose contained was 300 ug of mutant IDH1 20-mer peptide, accompanied by topical imiquimod. The method was immunoSEQ multiplex PCR; TCRdb's version includes in-frame clones alone and lacks a portion of them. This sample yields some 40,000 clones, of which around 80% are seen a single time; roughly 16% belongs to the top ten. The material sequenced was peripheral blood mononuclear cells (PBMCs), taken from a glioma patient whose treatment included an IDH1 peptide vaccine. This receptor was taken from a woman aged 30 to 39 with glioma. Some clones in this sample may be carry-over from other donors' samples.

The CDR3 sequence: CASSLAGGGTDTQYF. DNA of the CDR3: TGCGCCAGCAGCTTGGCGGGAGGTGGAACAGATACGCAGTATTTT. The rearrangement links TRBV5-1 to TRBJ2-3, with TRBD2 matching over 7 bases. CDR1 is SGHRS, CDR2 YFSETQ, per germline. This CDR3 contains 15 residues. Trimming took 0 bases from V and 3 from J; bases not matched to a gene: 4.